The next 11 T cell receptor beta chains were all read from a single sample in a study of cytomegalovirus exposure and HLA in healthy donors. In the PCR, 60 Vbeta and 13 Jbeta primers were used. Method: immunoSEQ multiplex PCR; TCRdb's copy keeps in-frame clones and lacks some. The sample has about 34,000 clones. Material: PBMCs. These receptors were obtained from a woman between 35 and 50 years old in good health and CMV-seropositive.

The chain has TRBV10-3 and TRBJ2-1, with 12 bases matching TRBD2. The CDR3 length is 14 residues. Per germline, CDR1 ENHRY and CDR2 SYGVKD. V lost 6 bases and J lost 5; bases outside the gene matches: 2. CDR3 sequence (DNA): TGTGCCATCAGCAGGACTAGCGGGGACAATGAGCAGTTCTTC. It translates to CAISRTSGDNEQFF.

The gene calls are TRBV5-8 and TRBJ2-1, with 8 bases lining up with TRBD2. Germline V gene data show CDR1 as SGHTS and CDR2 as YDEGEE. CDR3 length: 15 residues. The trim removed 1 base at V and 3 bases at J, leaving 3 bases unmatched. The CDR3 nucleotides read TGTGCCAGCAGCTTGTTGAGCGGGGGCTACAATGAGCAGTTCTTC. This codes for CASSLLSGGYNEQFF.

The DNA for the CDR3 is TGCAGCGACCTTAGCGGGCTTAGCACAGATACGCAGTATTTT. Translation gives CSDLSGLSTDTQYF. V gene TRBV29-1 combines with J gene TRBJ2-3; the match to TRBD2 covers 7 bases. The CDR3 covers 14 residues. The germline V gene has CDR1 SQVTM and CDR2 ANQGSEA. J lost 0 bases, V lost 7 bases, and 7 bases had no gene match.

CDR3 region: CASRVERGTGELFF. The CDR3 nucleotides read TGCGCCAGCAGGGTTGAGCGCGGGACCGGGGAGCTGTTTTTT. The chain joins TRBV5-1 to TRBJ2-2; the D gene is possibly TRBD2 (5 bases). The ends were cut back, 5 bases at V and 5 bases at J, with 13 bases in the middle. There are 14 residues in the CDR3. Germline V lookup: CDR1 SGHRS, CDR2 YFSETQ.

As for this clone: The sample holds other DNA sequences that translate to the same CDR3. This chain uses TRBV7-9 with TRBJ2-1; no clear D gene. Trimming removed 5 bases at V and 4 bases at J, with 15 bases between. Germline V gene lookup returns CDR1 SEHNR and CDR2 FQNEAQ (reference sequence). The CDR3 length is 15 residues. The DNA of the CDR3 is TGTGCCAGCAGCCCCCGCGGAGCGCCTTACAATGAGCAGTTCTTC. Residues: CASSPRGAPYNEQFF.

The chain joins TRBV18 to TRBJ2-7, with 8 bases identical to TRBD2. CDR3 size: 15 residues. Germline V CDR1 and CDR2: KGHSH, LQKENI. The V gene end was trimmed by 1 base and the J gene end by 2 bases; junction bases not matched to a gene: 4. The CDR3 is CASSPQRESPYEQYF. CDR3 sequence (DNA): TGTGCCAGCTCACCACAGCGGGAGTCCCCCTACGAGCAGTACTTC.

The chain recombines TRBV4-3 with TRBJ2-7; D is uncertain. Trimming took 1 base from V and 2 from J, leaving 12 bases between them. The CDR3 has 15 residues. Germline-derived CDR1 and CDR2 are LGHNA and YSLEER. CDR3 nucleotide sequence: TGCGCCAGCAGCCAAGCCGCCTACCAAGCCTACGAGCAGTACTTC. It codes for CASSQAAYQAYEQYF.

The chain combines TRBV28 with TRBJ2-4; perhaps TRBD1 as D (6 bases). The CDR3 covers 16 residues. The V gene's germline CDR1 is MDHEN and CDR2 SYDVKM. Trimming pared 4 bases from V and 0 bases from J, leaving 13 bases between. The CDR3 nucleotides are TGTGCCAGCAGTTACCCCGGACAGCTAGCCAAAAACATTCAGTACTTC. This sequence encodes CASSYPGQLAKNIQYF.

This chain connects TRBV5-6 to TRBJ2-3, with 9 bases that match TRBD2. The CDR3 is 16 amino acids. Germline V gene lookup returns CDR1 SGHDT and CDR2 YYEEEE. V lost 6 bases, J lost 3 bases, and 11 bases stayed unmatched. Here the CDR3 DNA reads TGTGCCAGCATCTCCCTGCGGGGGGGCCATACAGATACGCAGTATTTT. Residues: CASISLRGGHTDTQYF.

The CDR3 DNA follows: TGTGCCAGCTCACCACTCGGAGAGACTCCCCCAGAGGAACTGTTTTTT. Protein product: CASSPLGETPPEELFF. J is TRBJ1-4 and V is TRBV18; no clear D. This CDR3 has 16 amino acids. CDR1 and CDR2 (germline): KGHSH, LQKENI. V dropped 1 base and J dropped 12 bases, with 21 bases sitting between them.

This chain uses TRBV9 with TRBJ1-4; D not certain. Germline V CDR1 and CDR2: SGDLS, YYNGEE. The CDR3 is 15 amino acids. V gave up 0 bases and J gave up 7 bases, with 13 bases separating them. CDR3 region: CASSVDEGNGEKLFF. The CDR3 DNA is TGTGCCAGCAGCGTAGACGAGGGTAATGGTGAAAAACTGTTTTTT.